Below are 7 T cell receptor beta chains sequenced from a single sample in a study of cytomegalovirus exposure and HLA in healthy donors. The PCR made use of 60 Vbeta and 13 Jbeta primers. TCRdb keeps only in-frame clones here, not all; method: immunoSEQ multiplex PCR. This table holds roughly 100,000 clones, approximately 70% found once. The sequencing input was PBMCs. All receptors derive from a man aged 25 to 40 in good health and CMV-seronegative.

This clone was picked up a small number of times. The chain joins TRBV9 to TRBJ1-4, with TRBD1 identical over 8 bases. Per the germline V gene, CDR1 is SGDLS and CDR2 is YYNGEE. The CDR3 contains 18 residues. Trimming took 4 bases from V and 0 from J; bases not matched to a gene: 11. The chain's CDR3 is CASSRSGQALATNEKLFF. The CDR3 DNA reads TGTGCCAGCAGCCGGTCGGGACAGGCCCTAGCAACTAATGAAAAACTGTTTTTT.

V and J are TRBV28 and TRBJ2-3; TRBD2 agrees at 12 bases. Germline V gene data show CDR1 as MDHEN and CDR2 as SYDVKM. The CDR3 runs to 15 residues. V lost 5 bases to trimming and J lost 5 bases; unmatched junction nucleotides: 5. CDR3 DNA: TGTGCCAGCAGTCAGACTAGCGGGAGAGGAGATACGCAGTATTTT. Translated, it gives CASSQTSGRGDTQYF.

The V call is TRBV9, the J call TRBJ2-3; D may be TRBD2 (6 bases). Germline CDR1 SGDLS, CDR2 YYNGEE. The CDR3 is made up of 15 amino acids. V gave up 3 bases and J gave up 0 bases, with 11 bases separating them. This chain's CDR3 is CASSGSGLSTDTQYF. DNA of the CDR3: TGTGCCAGCAGCGGTAGCGGCCTTAGCACAGATACGCAGTATTTT.

A note on this clone: At one end the junction does not follow the germline gene, possibly because of a read error. V usage is TRBV2 and J usage is TRBJ2-4; no definite D call. CDR3 length: 14 residues. CDR1 is SNHLY, CDR2 FYNNEI, per germline. Here the CDR3 reads CASSEARSKNSQYF. Written as DNA, the CDR3 is TGTGCCAGCAGTGAAGCGCGCAGCAAAAACAGTCAGTACTTC.

The genes are TRBV28 and TRBJ1-2; maybe TRBD1 (5 bases). V lost 6 bases to trimming and J lost 6 bases, with 11 bases between them. The CDR3 length is 12 residues. The germline gives CDR1 MDHEN, CDR2 SYDVKM. CDR3 coding DNA: TGTGCCAGCAGAAATCAGGGAAATGGCTACACCTTC. It specifies CASRNQGNGYTF.

The chain has TRBV6-1 and TRBJ2-7; 12 positions match TRBD1. Germline V gene lookup returns CDR1 MNHNS and CDR2 SASEGT. Unmatched junction bases numbered 14, after V lost 5 bases and J lost 3 bases. CDR3 length: 18 residues. The CDR3 here is CASSKVRDRGRIYYEQYF. CDR3 nucleotides: TGTGCCAGCAGTAAAGTCCGGGACAGGGGGCGAATTTACTACGAGCAGTACTTC.

V and J are TRBV4-3 and TRBJ1-1; D possibly corresponds to TRBD1 (5 bases). The germline V gene encodes CDR1 LGHNA and CDR2 YSLEER. V lost 0 bases and J lost 5, with 16 bases in between. This CDR3 is built from 16 residues. The CDR3: CASSQDRSGGRTEAFF. DNA of the CDR3: TGCGCCAGCAGCCAAGATCGCTCGGGGGGTCGGACTGAAGCTTTCTTT.